What follows are 4 T cell receptor beta chains derived from one specimen sequenced in a study of blood T cell repertoires in COVID-19. Sequencing was performed with immunoSEQ multiplex PCR; in TCRdb, only in-frame clones are kept and a portion is missing. Seen here are roughly 98,000 clones, approximately 79% observed once, and the top ten hold about a tenth. The sequencing input was peripheral blood. The receptors stem from a man aged 65 to 85 with active or convalescent COVID-19.

The rearrangement links TRBV5-1 to TRBJ2-3, with TRBD2 identical over 11 bases. Germline V gene sequence: CDR1 SGHRS, CDR2 YFSETQ. Trimming took 5 bases from V and 5 from J; bases not matched to a gene: 7. The CDR3 totals 15 residues. Here the CDR3 DNA reads TGCGCCAGCAGTCCCGGGACTAGCGGCCGAGATACGCAGTATTTT. Translated: CASSPGTSGRDTQYF.

In DNA form, the CDR3 reads TGTGCCAGCTTACCTGGGTTTGTGCGGGGGGGACGTTTCTTGGAGACCCAGTACTTC. Translated: CASLPGFVRGGRFLETQYF. The V and J genes are TRBV7-2 and TRBJ2-5, with 9 nucleotides matching TRBD2. V was clipped by 8 bases and J by 5 bases; unmatched bases: 24. The CDR3 is made up of 19 amino acids. Germline V lookup: CDR1 SGHTA, CDR2 FQGNSA.

A few counts support this clone. This chain connects TRBV5-6 to TRBJ1-5; D is unclear. This CDR3 contains 15 residues. Trimming shortened V by 2 bases and J by 3 bases, and 12 bases separated the two germline ends. Germline values: CDR1 SGHDT, CDR2 YYEEEE. Here the CDR3 DNA reads TGTGCCAGCAGCTTTTATTTCGGGAACAATCAGCCCCAGCATTTT. Amino acids: CASSFYFGNNQPQHF.

V and J are TRBV3-1 (or the pseudogene TRBV3-2) and TRBJ2-4; D uncertain. The germline V gene encodes CDR1 LGHDT and CDR2 YNNKEL (reference sequence). This CDR3 region has 15 residues. V gave up 0 bases and J gave up 3 bases, with 9 bases separating them. CDR3 protein: CASSQDPLGKNIQYF. The CDR3 DNA follows: TGTGCCAGCAGCCAAGATCCCCTAGGCAAAAACATTCAGTACTTC.